A single sample gave rise to the 8 T cell receptor beta chains below, sequenced in a study of CD8 T cells in ankylosing spondylitis. Notes on the study in general: One TCR beta motif, made up of roughly 8 highly homologous variants, appeared characteristic of ankylosing spondylitis blood.

TCRdb reprocessed the 5' RACE reads with MiXCR, giving one entry per CDR3 protein. This table holds fewer than 550,000 distinct CDR3 sequences, 5.3% found once. The antigens these receptors bind are not known. What was sequenced was blood, either unsorted or a sorted T cell fraction (not recorded which). Receptor source: a male donor with ankylosing spondylitis.

This sequence joins TRBV7-6 and TRBJ2-1; D is perhaps TRBD2 (5 bases). This CDR3 is built from 11 residues. V was trimmed by 8 bases and J by 7 bases, leaving 9 bases between them. From germline, CDR1 is SGHVS and CDR2 FNYEAQ. CDR3 DNA: TGTGCCAGCGCGAGCGGTAATGAGCAGTTCTTC. This gives the protein CASASGNEQFF. Variable domain in full (rest from reference TRBV7-6 and TRBJ2-1): GAGVSQSPRYKVTKRGQDVALRCDPISGHVSLYWYRQALGQGPEFLTYFNYEAQQDKSGLPNDRFSAERPEGSISTLTIQRTEQRDSAMYRCASASGNEQFFGPGTRLTVL.

In its sample, this clonotype was seen many times. This chain uses TRBV7-2 with TRBJ2-7; TRBD1 agrees at 8 bases. J gave up 3 bases and V 5 bases, and 9 bases lay outside the gene matches. The CDR3 consists of 15 residues. The germline CDR1 and CDR2 sequences are SGHTA and FQGNSA. The CDR3 is CASSPQQGEGYEQYF. The DNA of the CDR3 is TGTGCCAGCAGCCCCCAACAGGGGGAAGGCTACGAGCAGTACTTC.

This clonotype was seen a few times. The chain combines TRBV3-1 with TRBJ2-7; 16 bases agree with TRBD2. The CDR3 loop spans 16 amino acids. Per the germline V gene, CDR1 is LGHDT and CDR2 is YNNKEL (reference sequence). The junction had 3 bases not matched to a gene; V was cut back by 1 base and J by 6 bases. The CDR3: CASSQAGLAGGLEQYF. CDR3 bases: TGTGCCAGCAGCCAAGCGGGACTAGCGGGAGGGCTCGAGCAGTACTTC.

This clonotype came up many times. This chain uses TRBV10-3 with TRBJ2-1, with 8 bases lining up with TRBD1. CDR3 length: 14 amino acids. V was pared by 7 bases and J by 2 bases, with 4 bases of the junction left unmatched. Germline-derived CDR1 and CDR2 are ENHRY and SYGVKD. Here the CDR3 reads CAIKDRVTYNEQFF. The CDR3 region has the DNA TGTGCCATCAAGGACAGGGTGACCTACAATGAGCAGTTCTTC.

A remark on this clonotype: A read error may explain this, as a much larger clone is one base away. The V call is TRBV20-1, the J call TRBJ1-2; 7 bases agree with TRBD1. The ends lost 3 bases at V and 4 bases at J; junction bases unmatched: 14. The length of the CDR3 is 16 residues. The germline V gene has CDR1 DFQATT and CDR2 SNEGSKA (reference sequence). CDR3 loop: CSARDWDSPFSYGYTF. CDR3 in DNA: TGCAGTGCTAGGGACTGGGACAGTCCCTTCTCCTATGGCTACACCTTC.

The sample holds many counts of this clonotype. The CDR3 loop is CATSDLPSGSDNEQFF. DNA for the CDR3: TGTGCCACCAGTGATTTGCCCAGCGGGAGCGACAATGAGCAGTTCTTC. The chain has TRBV24-1 and TRBJ2-1; 8 positions agree with TRBD2. J lost 5 bases, V lost 0 bases, and 5 bases had no gene match. This CDR3 has 16 amino acids. Germline-derived CDR1 and CDR2 are KGHDR and SFDVKD.

The CDR3 coding sequence is TGTGCCAGCAGCCTTCGGGACATACCATGGAATGAGCAGTTCTTC. This translates into CASSLRDIPWNEQFF. The chain recombines TRBV14 with TRBJ2-1, with D perhaps matching TRBD1 (6 bases). Per the germline V gene, CDR1 is SGHDN and CDR2 is FVKESK. This CDR3 contains 15 residues. Trimming pared 4 bases from V and 7 bases from J, leaving 17 bases between.

V usage is TRBV12-3 or TRBV12-4 and J usage is TRBJ2-7; D not certain. V lost 5 bases to trimming and J lost 3 bases, with 11 bases between them. This CDR3 has 13 amino acids. In DNA form, the CDR3 reads TGTGCCAGCAGTCGTGATCGTTTCTACGAGCAGTACTTC. It encodes CASSRDRFYEQYF.